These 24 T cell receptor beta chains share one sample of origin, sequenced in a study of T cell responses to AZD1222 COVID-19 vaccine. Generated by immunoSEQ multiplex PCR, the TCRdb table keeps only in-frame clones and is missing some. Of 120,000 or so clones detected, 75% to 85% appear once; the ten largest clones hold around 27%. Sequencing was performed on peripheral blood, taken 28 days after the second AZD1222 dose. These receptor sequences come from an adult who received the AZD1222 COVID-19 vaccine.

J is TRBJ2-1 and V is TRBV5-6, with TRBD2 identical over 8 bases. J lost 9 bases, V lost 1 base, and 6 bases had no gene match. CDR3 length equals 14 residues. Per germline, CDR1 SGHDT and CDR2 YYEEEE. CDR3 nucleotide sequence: TGTGCCAGCAGCTTGAGAGCGGGGGCGGGTGAGCAGTTCTTC. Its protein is CASSLRAGAGEQFF.

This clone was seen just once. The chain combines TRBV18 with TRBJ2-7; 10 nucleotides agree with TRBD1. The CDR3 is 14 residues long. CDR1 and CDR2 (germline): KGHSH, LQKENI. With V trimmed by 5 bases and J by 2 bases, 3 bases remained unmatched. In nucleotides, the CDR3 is TGTGCCAGCTCAGGGGGACAGGGGACCTACGAGCAGTACTTC. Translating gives CASSGGQGTYEQYF.

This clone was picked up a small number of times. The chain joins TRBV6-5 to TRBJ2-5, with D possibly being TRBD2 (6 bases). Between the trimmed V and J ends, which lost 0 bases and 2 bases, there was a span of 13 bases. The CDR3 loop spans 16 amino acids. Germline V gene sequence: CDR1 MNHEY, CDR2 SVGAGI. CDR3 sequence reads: CASSYSSGLTQETQYF. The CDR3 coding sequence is TGTGCCAGCAGTTACTCGAGTGGACTAACACAAGAGACCCAGTACTTC.

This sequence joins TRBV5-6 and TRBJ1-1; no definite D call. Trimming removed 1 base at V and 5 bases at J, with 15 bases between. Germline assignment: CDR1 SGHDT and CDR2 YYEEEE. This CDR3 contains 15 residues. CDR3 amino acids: CASSLLWSSGTEAFF. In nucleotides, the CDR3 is TGTGCCAGCAGCTTGTTGTGGAGTAGCGGGACTGAAGCTTTCTTT.

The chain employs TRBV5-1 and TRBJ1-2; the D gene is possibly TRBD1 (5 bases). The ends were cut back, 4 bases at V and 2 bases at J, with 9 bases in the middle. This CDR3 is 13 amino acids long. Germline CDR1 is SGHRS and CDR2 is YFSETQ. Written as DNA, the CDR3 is TGCGCCAGCAGCCCAGGACAAAACTATGGCTACACCTTC. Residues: CASSPGQNYGYTF.

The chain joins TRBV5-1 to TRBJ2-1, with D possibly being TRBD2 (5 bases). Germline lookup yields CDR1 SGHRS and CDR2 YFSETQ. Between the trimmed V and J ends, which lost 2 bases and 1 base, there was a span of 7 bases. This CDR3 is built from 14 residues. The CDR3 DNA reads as TGCGCCAGCAGCTTCGGCGGGTCCTACAATGAGCAGTTCTTC. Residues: CASSFGGSYNEQFF.

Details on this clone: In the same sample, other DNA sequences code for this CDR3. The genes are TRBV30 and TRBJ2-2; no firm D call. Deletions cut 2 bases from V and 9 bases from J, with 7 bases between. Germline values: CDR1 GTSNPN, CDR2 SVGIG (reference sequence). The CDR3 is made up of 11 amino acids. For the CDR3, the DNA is TGTGCCTGGAGTCCGACCAGGGAGCTGTTTTTT. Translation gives CAWSPTRELFF.

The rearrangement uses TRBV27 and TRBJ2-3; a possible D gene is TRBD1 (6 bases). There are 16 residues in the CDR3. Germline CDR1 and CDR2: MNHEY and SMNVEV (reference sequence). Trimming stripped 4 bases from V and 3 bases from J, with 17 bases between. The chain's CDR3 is CASSSPRGGGTDTQYF. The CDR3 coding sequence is TGTGCCAGCAGTTCCCCCCGTGGGGGCGGGACAGATACGCAGTATTTT.

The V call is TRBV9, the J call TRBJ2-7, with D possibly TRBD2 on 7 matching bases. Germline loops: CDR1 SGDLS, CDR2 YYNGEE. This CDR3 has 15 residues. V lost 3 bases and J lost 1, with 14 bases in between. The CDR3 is CASSEGGGKSYEQYF. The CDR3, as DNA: TGTGCCAGCAGCGAGGGGGGAGGGAAATCCTACGAGCAGTACTTC.

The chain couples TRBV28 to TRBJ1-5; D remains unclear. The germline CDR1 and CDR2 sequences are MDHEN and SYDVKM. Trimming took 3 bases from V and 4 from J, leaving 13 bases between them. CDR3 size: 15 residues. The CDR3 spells CASSFSRRGNQPQHF. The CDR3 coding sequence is TGTGCCAGCAGTTTTTCACGCCGGGGAAATCAGCCCCAGCATTTT.

CDR3 in DNA: TGTGCCAGCAGCCGTGGGACTAGCGGTTACACAGATACGCAGTATTTT. Translation gives CASSRGTSGYTDTQYF. The chain couples TRBV11-2 to TRBJ2-3, with TRBD2 matching 11 bases. V shed 5 bases, J shed 2 bases, and the junction held 6 bases outside the gene matches. The CDR3 contains 16 residues. CDR1 is SGHAT and CDR2 is FQNNGV in the germline V gene.

CDR3 in amino acids: CASSLDGASGKNTGELFF. The DNA for the CDR3 is TGTGCCAGCAGCTTAGATGGGGCTAGCGGTAAAAACACCGGGGAGCTGTTTTTT. This chain connects TRBV7-9 to TRBJ2-2; 7 bases agree with TRBD2. The CDR3 is made up of 18 amino acids. Germline CDR1 reads SEHNR; CDR2 reads FQNEAQ (reference sequence). Trimming cost V 1 base and J 2 bases; bases outside gene matches: 10.

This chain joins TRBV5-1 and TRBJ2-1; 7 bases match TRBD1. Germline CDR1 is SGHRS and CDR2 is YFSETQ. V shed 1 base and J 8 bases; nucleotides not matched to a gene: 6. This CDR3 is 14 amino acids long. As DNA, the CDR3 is TGCGCCAGCAGCTTGCTGGACAGGAAGGATGAGCAGTTCTTC. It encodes CASSLLDRKDEQFF.

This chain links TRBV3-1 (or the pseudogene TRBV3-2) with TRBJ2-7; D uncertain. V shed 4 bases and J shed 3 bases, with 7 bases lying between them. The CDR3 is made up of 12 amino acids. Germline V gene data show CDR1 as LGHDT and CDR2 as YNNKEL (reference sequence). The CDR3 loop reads CASSRTDYEQYF. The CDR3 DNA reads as TGTGCCAGCAGCCGCACTGACTACGAGCAGTACTTC.

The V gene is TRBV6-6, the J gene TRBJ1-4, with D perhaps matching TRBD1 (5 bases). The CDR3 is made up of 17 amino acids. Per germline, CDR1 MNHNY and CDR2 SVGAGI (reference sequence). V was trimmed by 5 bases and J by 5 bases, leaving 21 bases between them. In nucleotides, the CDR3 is TGTGCCAGCAGTCCGGGGACGGCAGATATGCAAAATGAAAAACTGTTTTTT. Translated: CASSPGTADMQNEKLFF.

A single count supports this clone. CDR3 sequence reads: CASNRGGLDTEAFF. For the CDR3, the DNA is TGTGCCAGCAACAGGGGGGGTTTGGACACTGAAGCTTTCTTT. V is TRBV7-9 and J is TRBJ1-1; 8 positions agree with TRBD1. Germline CDR1 SEHNR, CDR2 FQNEAQ (reference sequence). V was pared by 7 bases and J by 3 bases, with 7 bases of the junction left unmatched. The length of the CDR3 is 14 residues.

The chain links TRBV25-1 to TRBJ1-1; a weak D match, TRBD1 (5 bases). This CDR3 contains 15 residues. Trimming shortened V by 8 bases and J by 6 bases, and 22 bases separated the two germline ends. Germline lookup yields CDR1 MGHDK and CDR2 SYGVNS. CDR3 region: CASLRETGDFAEAFF. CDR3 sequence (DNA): TGTGCCAGCCTACGAGAAACAGGTGATTTCGCTGAAGCTTTCTTT.

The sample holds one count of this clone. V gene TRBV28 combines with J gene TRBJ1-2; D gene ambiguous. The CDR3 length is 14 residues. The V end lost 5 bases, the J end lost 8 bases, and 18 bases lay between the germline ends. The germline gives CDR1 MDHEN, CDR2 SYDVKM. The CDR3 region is CASSRYGGLRGYTF. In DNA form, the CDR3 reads TGTGCCAGCAGTAGATACGGCGGGCTCCGAGGCTACACCTTC.

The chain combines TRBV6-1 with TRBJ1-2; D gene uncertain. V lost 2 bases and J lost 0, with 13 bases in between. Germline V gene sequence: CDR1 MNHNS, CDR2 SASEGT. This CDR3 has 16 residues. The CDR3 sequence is CASSELGIQANYGYTF. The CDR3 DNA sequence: TGTGCCAGCAGTGAACTCGGGATCCAAGCTAACTATGGCTACACCTTC.

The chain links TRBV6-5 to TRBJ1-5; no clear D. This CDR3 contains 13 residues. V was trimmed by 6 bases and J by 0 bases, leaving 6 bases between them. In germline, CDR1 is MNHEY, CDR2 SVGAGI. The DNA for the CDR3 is TGTGCCAGCAGCCACGATAGCAATCAGCCCCAGCATTTT. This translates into CASSHDSNQPQHF.

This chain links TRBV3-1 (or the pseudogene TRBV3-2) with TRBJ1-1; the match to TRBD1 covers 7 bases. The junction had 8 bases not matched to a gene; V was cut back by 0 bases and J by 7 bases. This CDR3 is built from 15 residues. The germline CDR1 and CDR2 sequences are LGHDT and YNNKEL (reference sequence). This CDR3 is CASSQEDRRVGEAFF. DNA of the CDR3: TGTGCCAGCAGCCAAGAGGACAGGCGGGTCGGTGAAGCTTTCTTT.

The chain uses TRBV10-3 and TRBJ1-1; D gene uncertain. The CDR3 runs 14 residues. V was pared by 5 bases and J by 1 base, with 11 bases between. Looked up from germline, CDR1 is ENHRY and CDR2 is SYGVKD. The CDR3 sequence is CAISPVSPNTEAFF. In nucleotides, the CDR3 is TGTGCCATCAGTCCCGTCTCTCCGAACACTGAAGCTTTCTTT.

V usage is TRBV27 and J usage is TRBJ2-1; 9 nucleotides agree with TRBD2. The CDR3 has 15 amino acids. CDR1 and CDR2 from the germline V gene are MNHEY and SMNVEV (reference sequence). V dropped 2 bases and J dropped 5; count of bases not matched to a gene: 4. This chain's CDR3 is CASSLGLAGNNEQFF. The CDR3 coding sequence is TGTGCCAGCAGTTTAGGGCTAGCGGGGAACAATGAGCAGTTCTTC.

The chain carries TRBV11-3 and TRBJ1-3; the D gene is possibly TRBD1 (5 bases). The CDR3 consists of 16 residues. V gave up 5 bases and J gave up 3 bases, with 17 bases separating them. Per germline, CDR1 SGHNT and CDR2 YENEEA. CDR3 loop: CASSEERGKGGNTIYF. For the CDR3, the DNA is TGTGCCAGCAGCGAAGAGCGGGGGAAAGGTGGAAACACCATATATTTT.